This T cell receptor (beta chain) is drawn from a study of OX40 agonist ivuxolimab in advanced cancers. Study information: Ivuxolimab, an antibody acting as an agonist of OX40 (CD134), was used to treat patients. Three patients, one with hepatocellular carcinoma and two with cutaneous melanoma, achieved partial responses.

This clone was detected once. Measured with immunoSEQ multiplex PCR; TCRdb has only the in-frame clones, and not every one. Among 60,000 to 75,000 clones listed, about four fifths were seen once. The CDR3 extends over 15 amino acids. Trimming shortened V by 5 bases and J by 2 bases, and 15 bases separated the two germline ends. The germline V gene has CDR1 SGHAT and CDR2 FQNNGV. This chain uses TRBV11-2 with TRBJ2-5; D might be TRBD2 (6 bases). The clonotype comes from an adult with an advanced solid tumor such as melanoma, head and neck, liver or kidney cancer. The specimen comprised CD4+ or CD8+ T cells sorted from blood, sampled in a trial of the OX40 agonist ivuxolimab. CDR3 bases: TGTGCCAGCAGCCTTGGACTAACGGGACAAGAGACCCAGTACTTC. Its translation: CASSLGLTGQETQYF.